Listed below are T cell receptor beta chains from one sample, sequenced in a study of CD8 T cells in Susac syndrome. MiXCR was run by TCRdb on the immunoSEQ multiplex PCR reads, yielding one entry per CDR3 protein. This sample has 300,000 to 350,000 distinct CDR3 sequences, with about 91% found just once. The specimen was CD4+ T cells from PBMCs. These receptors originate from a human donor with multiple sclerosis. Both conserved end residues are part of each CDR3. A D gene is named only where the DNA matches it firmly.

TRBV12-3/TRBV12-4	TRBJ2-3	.	TGTGCCAGCAGTTCGGGACCTCCTAGCACAGATACGCAGTATTTT	CASSSGPPSTDTQYF
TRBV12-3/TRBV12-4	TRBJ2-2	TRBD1	TGTGCCAGCAGTCCCCCTCGGGGACAGGGCTCCCAAAGCGGGGAGCTGTTTTTT	CASSPPRGQGSQSGELFF
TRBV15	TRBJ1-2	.	TGTGCCACCAGCAGTGAGGTTCTCTATGGCTACACCTTC	CATSSEVLYGYTF
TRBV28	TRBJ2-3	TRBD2	TGTGCCAGCGCCCCCGGGGGGTACGCAGATACGCAGTATTTT	CASAPGGYADTQYF
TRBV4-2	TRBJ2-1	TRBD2	TGTGCCAGCGGTAGCGGGAGGGCCTCCTACAATGAGCAGTTCTTC	CASGSGRASYNEQFF
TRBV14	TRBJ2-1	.	TGTGCCAGCAGCCAAGGGGGGGCTCCGTGGATGAATGAGCAGTTCTTC	CASSQGGAPWMNEQFF
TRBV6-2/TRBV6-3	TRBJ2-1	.	TGTGCCAGCAGCCCCTACGGGGCGGAGAAGCAGTTCTTC	CASSPYGAEKQFF
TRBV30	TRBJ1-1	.	TGTGCCTGGAGTGTACCGCCGGGATCATCAGCTTTCTTT	CAWSVPPGSSAFF
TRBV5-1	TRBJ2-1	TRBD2	TGCGCCAGCAGCTCCCCTGAGGGTAGCGGGAAAGTATGGGAGCAGTTCTTC	CASSSPEGSGKVWEQFF
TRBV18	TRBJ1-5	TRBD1	TGTGCCAGCTCACCTTTCTCCCCAGGGGGGAATCAGCCCCAGCATTTT	CASSPFSPGGNQPQHF
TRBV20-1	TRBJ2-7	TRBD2	TGCAGTGCTCGGCCGATAGCGGGAGGGACTTCCTACGAGCAGTACTTC	CSARPIAGGTSYEQYF
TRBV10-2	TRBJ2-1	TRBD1	TGCGCCAGCAGCCCTCTGGACAGGGTGAATGAGCAGTTCTTC	CASSPLDRVNEQFF
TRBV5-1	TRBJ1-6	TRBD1	TGCGCCAGCAGCCGGGGAACAGGGGTTGATTCACCCCTCCACTTT	CASSRGTGVDSPLHF
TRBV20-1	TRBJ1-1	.	TGCAGTGCTAGTCCACTTGGAGGCTCGGTGAACACTGAAGCTTTCTTT	CSASPLGGSVNTEAFF
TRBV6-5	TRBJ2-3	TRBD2	TGTGCCAGCAGTTACGGGCCAGCGGGAGGAGAGGTGGCAGATACGCAGTATTTT	CASSYGPAGGEVADTQYF
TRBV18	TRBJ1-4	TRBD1	TGTGCCAGCAAGCCAGACAGGGCAACTAATGAAAAACTGTTTTTT	CASKPDRATNEKLFF
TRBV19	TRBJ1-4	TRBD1	TGTGCCAGTAGAGGGGGACAGAACAATGAAAAACTGTTTTTT	CASRGGQNNEKLFF